This record looks at one T cell receptor (beta chain) sequence and its context. The data belong to a study of OX40 agonist ivuxolimab in advanced cancers. This CDR3 spans 16 amino acids. The germline V gene has CDR1 LNHDA and CDR2 SQIVND (reference sequence). Trimming shortened V by 5 bases and J by 2 bases, and 18 bases separated the two germline ends. Assay used: immunoSEQ multiplex PCR; TCRdb lists only in-frame clones, some missing. The sample comprises some 50,000 clones, 75% to 85% of which are singletons, and about 0.73% rests with the top ten. This clonotype was sampled from an adult with an advanced solid tumor such as melanoma, head and neck, liver or kidney cancer. The V call is TRBV19, the J call TRBJ1-2, with D possibly TRBD1 on 5 matching bases. The material was CD4+ or CD8+ T cells sorted from blood, obtained in a trial of the OX40 agonist ivuxolimab. CDR3 amino acids: CASSLTLFGGNYGYTF. In DNA, the CDR3 is TGTGCCAGTAGTCTCACCCTATTCGGGGGGAACTATGGCTACACCTTC.